The 6 T cell receptor beta chains reported below all come from one sample, sequenced in a study of blood T cell repertoires in COVID-19. Only in-frame clones appear in the TCRdb table, and some are missing; sequencing was by immunoSEQ multiplex PCR. The sample has approximately 220,000 clones; around 89% are singletons. The sequenced sample consisted of PBMCs or T cells enriched from blood (not recorded which). Receptors were obtained from a man under 40 who had recovered from COVID-19.

The CDR3, as DNA: TGCGCCAGCAGCCCCGGACAGTGGTTGAACACTGAAGCTTTCTTT. Protein sequence: CASSPGQWLNTEAFF. The V call is TRBV4-3, the J call TRBJ1-1; D may be TRBD1 (6 bases). CDR1 and CDR2 (germline): LGHNA, YSLEER. This CDR3 has 15 amino acids. Trimming removed 4 bases from V and 0 bases from J, with 12 bases in between.

The rearrangement uses TRBV27 and TRBJ2-1; 11 bases agree with TRBD2. The CDR3 runs to 19 residues. CDR1 MNHEY and CDR2 SMNVEV come from the germline V gene (reference sequence). With 0 bases clipped from V and 7 bases from J, the junction kept 14 bases outside the gene matches. For the CDR3, the DNA is TGTGCCAGCAGTTTATCTCCCGCGGCGGTAGCGGGAGGGGGAAATGAGCAGTTCTTC. It translates to CASSLSPAAVAGGGNEQFF.

The gene calls are TRBV19 and TRBJ2-1; possibly TRBD1 for D (6 bases). From germline, CDR1 is LNHDA and CDR2 SQIVND (reference sequence). Trimming took off 0 bases at V and 4 bases at J, with 13 bases between the two ends. The CDR3 contains 16 residues. This CDR3 reads CASSIERAGDYNEQFF. CDR3 coding DNA: TGTGCCAGTAGTATAGAAAGGGCAGGGGATTACAATGAGCAGTTCTTC.

The chain carries TRBV5-1 and TRBJ2-7, with 12 bases fitting TRBD1. The CDR3 covers 23 residues. Trimming took 4 bases from V and 0 from J; bases not matched to a gene: 26. The V gene's germline CDR1 is SGHRS and CDR2 YFSETQ. For the CDR3, the DNA is TGCGCCAGCAGCCCAGACCCCGGGACAGGGGGCTCTGTGTGGGTCTGGACCTCCTACGAGCAGTACTTC. This encodes CASSPDPGTGGSVWVWTSYEQYF.

The gene calls are TRBV12-3 or TRBV12-4 and TRBJ1-2, with TRBD1 matching over 7 bases. This CDR3 spans 13 amino acids. Trimming took 7 bases from V and 5 from J; bases not matched to a gene: 7. CDR3: CASTVQGKYGYTF. The DNA of the CDR3 is TGTGCCAGCACCGTACAGGGGAAGTATGGCTACACCTTC.

The chain combines TRBV11-2 with TRBJ2-7, with 13 bases matching TRBD2. The germline V gene has CDR1 SGHAT and CDR2 FQNNGV. The CDR3 runs 17 residues. J was trimmed by 8 bases and V by 1 base; bases with no gene match: 11. CDR3 sequence (DNA): TGTGCCAGCAGCTTAGCCCCGAAGGGACTAGCGGGACAACAGCAGTACTTC. This sequence encodes CASSLAPKGLAGQQQYF. The full variable domain, with the rest looked up from reference TRBV11-2 and TRBJ2-7, is EAGVAQSPRYKIIEKRQSVAFWCNPISGHATLYWYQQILGQGPKLLIQFQNNGVVDDSQLPKDRFSAERLKGVDSTLKIQPAKLEDSAVYLCASSLAPKGLAGQQQYFGPGTRLTVT.